The 14 T cell receptor beta chains below were found in one sample sequenced in a study of cytomegalovirus exposure and HLA in healthy donors. The method was immunoSEQ multiplex PCR; TCRdb's version includes in-frame clones alone and lacks a portion of them. The table includes 150,000 to 200,000 clones, over 80% detected once. Sequencing input: PBMCs. All receptors derive from a man aged 25 to 40 in good health and CMV-seropositive.

This clone turned up a few times. This chain joins TRBV9 and TRBJ1-5; D is perhaps TRBD1 (6 bases). From germline, CDR1 is SGDLS and CDR2 YYNGEE. V lost 3 bases to trimming and J lost 3 bases, with 10 bases between them. The CDR3 totals 14 residues. CDR3 residues: CASSEGHSNQPQHF. The CDR3 nucleotides are TGTGCCAGCAGCGAGGGACACTCCAATCAGCCCCAGCATTTT.

CDR3: CASSVGGGEKLFF. CDR3 DNA sequence: TGTGCCAGCAGCGTCGGGGGAGGAGAAAAACTGTTTTTT. This chain joins TRBV9 and TRBJ1-4; perhaps TRBD1 as D (5 bases). Trimming left V 2 bases short and J 8 bases short, with 10 bases between. The CDR3 loop spans 13 amino acids. Germline loops: CDR1 SGDLS, CDR2 YYNGEE.

This sequence joins TRBV6-1 and TRBJ1-6, with TRBD1 matching 7 bases. Germline-derived CDR1 and CDR2 are MNHNS and SASEGT. The length of the CDR3 is 16 residues. Trimming took 4 bases from V and 5 from J; bases not matched to a gene: 8. The CDR3 DNA sequence: TGTGCCAGCAGTGTTCGACAGGGCAAGAATAATTCACCCCTCCACTTT. Protein product: CASSVRQGKNNSPLHF.

The chain couples TRBV14 to TRBJ1-6; D is possibly TRBD1 (5 bases). The CDR3 consists of 10 residues. Germline V CDR1 and CDR2: SGHDN, FVKESK. Trimming left V 4 bases short and J 16 bases short, with 8 bases between. The CDR3 bases are TGTGCCAGCAGCCGGGGGGGACTCCACTTT. It is translated as CASSRGGLHF. The variable domain in full, with the rest retrieved from reference TRBV14 and TRBJ1-6, is EAGVTQFPSHSVIEKGQTVTLRCDPISGHDNLYWYRRVMGKEIKFLLHFVKESKQDESGMPNNRFLAERTGGTYSTLKVQPAELEDSGVYFCASSRGGLHFGNGTRLTVT.

V usage is TRBV5-4 and J usage is TRBJ1-2; TRBD1 agrees at 12 bases. Germline V gene lookup returns CDR1 SGHNT and CDR2 YYREEE (reference sequence). CDR3 length equals 14 residues. With V trimmed by 3 bases and J by 7 bases, 4 bases remained unmatched. The CDR3 region has the DNA TGTGCCAGCAGCTCGGGGACAGGGGGCTTTGGCTACACCTTC. Its protein is CASSSGTGGFGYTF. Filled out from reference TRBV5-4 and TRBJ1-2, the complete variable domain reads ETGVTQSPTHLIKTRGQQVTLRCSSQSGHNTVSWYQQALGQGPQFIFQYYREEENGRGNFPPRFSGLQFPNYSSELNVNALELDDSALYLCASSSGTGGFGYTFGSGTRLTVV.

The V call is TRBV12-5, the J call TRBJ2-3; 14 bases are shared with TRBD2. Looked up from germline, CDR1 is LGHNT and CDR2 is FRNRAP. The CDR3 totals 16 residues. Trimming cost V 5 bases and J 1 base; bases outside gene matches: 2. CDR3: CASGRGLAGGTDTQYF. In nucleotides, the CDR3 is TGTGCTAGTGGTAGGGGACTAGCGGGGGGCACAGATACGCAGTATTTT.

This chain joins TRBV19 and TRBJ1-5; 11 bases map to TRBD1. The germline V gene has CDR1 LNHDA and CDR2 SQIVND (reference sequence). The CDR3 has 20 amino acids. J gave up 1 base and V 3 bases, and 14 bases lay outside the gene matches. The CDR3 region is CASSIRDRGKSRGSNQPQHF. CDR3 coding DNA: TGTGCCAGTAGTATCCGGGACAGGGGGAAATCGCGGGGGAGCAATCAGCCCCAGCATTTT.

CDR3 sequence (DNA): TGTGCCAGTAGCCCCCCGGTGCTATATGGCTACACCTTC. This encodes CASSPPVLYGYTF. The chain recombines TRBV19 with TRBJ1-2; D remains unclear. In germline, CDR1 is LNHDA, CDR2 SQIVND (reference sequence). V lost 6 bases to trimming and J lost 5 bases, with 13 bases between them. This CDR3 spans 13 amino acids.

The chain combines TRBV5-1 with TRBJ2-5; 7 bases map to TRBD2. V trimming: 3 bases; J trimming: 4 bases; junction bases outside the gene matches: 12. There are 16 residues in the CDR3. Germline V gene data show CDR1 as SGHRS and CDR2 as YFSETQ. The CDR3 region has the DNA TGCGCCAGCAGCTCGGGGGGTGACTGGGATGGAGAGACCCAGTACTTC. It yields the protein CASSSGGDWDGETQYF.

This chain joins TRBV7-8 and TRBJ2-5; 10 bases are shared with TRBD2. This CDR3 is 16 amino acids long. The ends lost 6 bases at V and 7 bases at J; junction bases unmatched: 14. Germline CDR1 and CDR2: SGHVS and FQNEAQ. This chain's CDR3 is CASSPQAPTSGSTQYF. The CDR3 DNA follows: TGTGCCAGCAGTCCGCAAGCCCCGACTAGCGGGTCGACCCAGTACTTC. Complete variable domain (other parts from reference TRBV7-8 and TRBJ2-5): GAGVSQSPRYKVAKRGQDVALRCDPISGHVSLFWYQQALGQGPEFLTYFQNEAQLDKSGLPSDRFFAERPEGSVSTLKIQRTQQEDSAVYLCASSPQAPTSGSTQYFGPGTRLLVL.

The chain is built from TRBV2 and TRBJ1-1, with a weak D call TRBD1 (6 bases). The germline gives CDR1 SNHLY, CDR2 FYNNEI. The CDR3 has 14 amino acids. Between the trimmed V and J ends, which lost 7 bases and 1 base, there was a span of 13 bases. The CDR3 DNA reads as TGTGCCAGCATGAGGTCAGGGGCGAACACTGAAGCTTTCTTT. Amino acids: CASMRSGANTEAFF.

V is TRBV29-1 and J is TRBJ2-3, with 8 bases matching TRBD1. V shed 0 bases and J 5 bases; nucleotides not matched to a gene: 7. The CDR3 totals 15 residues. CDR1 SQVTM and CDR2 ANQGSEA come from the germline V gene. Here the CDR3 reads CSVEDPDRVRDTQYF. The CDR3 bases are TGCAGCGTTGAAGATCCGGACAGGGTGAGAGATACGCAGTATTTT.

The chain links TRBV19 to TRBJ1-2; 7 positions agree with TRBD1. The CDR3 length is 15 residues. Losses at the gene ends were 4 bases for V and 3 bases for J; bases not matched to a gene: 8. The germline CDR1 and CDR2 sequences are LNHDA and SQIVND (reference sequence). The CDR3 bases are TGTGCCAGTAGTACTTCAGGACAGGCCCACTATGGCTACACCTTC. Translation gives CASSTSGQAHYGYTF. Full variable domain (outside the CDR3, taken from reference TRBV19 and TRBJ1-2): DGGITQSPKYLFRKEGQNVTLSCEQNLNHDAMYWYRQDPGQGLRLIYYSQIVNDFQKGDIAEGYSVSREKKESFPLTVTSAQKNPTAFYLCASSTSGQAHYGYTFGSGTRLTVV.

The rearrangement links TRBV10-3 to TRBJ2-7; TRBD2 agrees at 8 bases. V lost 2 bases, J lost 6 bases, and 12 bases stayed unmatched. The CDR3 sequence is 16 residues long. Germline CDR1 reads ENHRY; CDR2 reads SYGVKD. This CDR3 reads CAISERVAGTRFEQYF. CDR3 nucleotide sequence: TGTGCCATCAGTGAGCGGGTAGCGGGGACACGATTCGAGCAGTACTTC.